This is a list of T cell receptor beta chains from one sample in a study of neurological immune-mediated disorders. Each CDR3 protein is one row after TCRdb ran MiXCR on the 5' RACE reads. The profile covers tens of thousands of distinct CDR3 sequences, with about 10% appearing a single time and 6% to 8.5% taken by the ten largest. The sequenced sample consisted of PBMCs. The receptors originated from a male donor with HTLV-1-associated myelopathy (HAM/TSP). The CDR3 runs from the conserved cysteine through the conserved F or W. Fields, in order: J gene, clone size, D gene, V gene, CDR3 protein, CDR3 DNA. A D gene is named only where the DNA matches it firmly. Size is stated for part of the rows, as once, few or many counts, or as a class when the clone is expanded.

>TRBJ2-1|-|TRBD2|TRBV5-1
CASSPSLQAGGTTYNEQFF
TGCGCCAGCAGCCCCAGCTTGCAAGCGGGGGGAACTACCTACAATGAGCAGTTCTTC
>TRBJ2-5|once|TRBD1|TRBV5-1
CASSRMTGEETQYF
TGCGCCAGCAGCCGCATGACAGGGGAAGAGACCCAGTACTTC
>TRBJ1-5|-|-|TRBV6-2/TRBV6-3
CASTTGAGPQHF
TGTGCCAGCACCACTGGGGCGGGGCCCCAGCATTTT
>TRBJ1-1|-|-|TRBV3-1
CASSQNMAGAYTEAFF
TGTGCCAGCAGCCAAAATATGGCAGGAGCGTACACTGAAGCTTTCTTT
>TRBJ2-2|many|-|TRBV12-3/TRBV12-4
CASGPGGGLGELFF
TGTGCCAGCGGGCCTGGGGGGGGCCTAGGGGAGCTGTTTTTT
>TRBJ1-5|many|-|TRBV5-1
CASSLFSGDQPQHF
TGCGCCAGCAGCTTGTTTTCAGGAGATCAGCCCCAGCATTTT
>TRBJ2-2|many|-|TRBV24-1
CATSDFRLTGELFF
TGTGCCACCAGTGATTTTCGGCTTACCGGGGAGCTGTTTTTT
>TRBJ2-1|many|-|TRBV25-1
CASSVHVNEQFF
TGTGCCAGCAGTGTTCACGTCAATGAGCAGTTCTTC
>TRBJ1-5|many|-|TRBV15
CATSRQGQRDSNQPQHF
TGTGCCACCAGCAGGCAAGGACAGAGAGATAGCAATCAGCCCCAGCATTTT
>TRBJ2-7|many|-|TRBV2
CASSTGYYEQYF
TGTGCCAGCAGCACAGGTTACTACGAGCAGTACTTC
>TRBJ1-5|-|-|TRBV11-2
CASSFYICSATGRDDQPQHF
-
>TRBJ1-2|many|-|TRBV5-5
CASSLDTDYYTF
TGTGCCAGCAGCTTGGATACAGATTACTACACCTTC
>TRBJ1-2|many|TRBD1|TRBV7-9
CASSSETGGSGYTF
TGTGCCAGCAGCTCAGAAACAGGGGGCAGTGGCTACACCTTC
>TRBJ1-2|many|TRBD1|TRBV10-2
CASSDLPGTGDGYTF
TGCGCCAGCAGTGATTTGCCCGGGACAGGGGACGGCTACACCTTC
>TRBJ1-1|many|TRBD1|TRBV10-3
CAIRDREGTEAFF
TGTGCCATCAGGGACAGGGAAGGGACTGAAGCTTTCTTT
>TRBJ2-5|many|-|TRBV4-2
CASSQESVQETQYF
TGTGCCAGCAGCCAAGAGTCAGTCCAAGAGACCCAGTACTTC
>TRBJ2-1|many|TRBD2|TRBV6-2/TRBV6-3
CASSFPSGVRNEQFF
TGTGCCAGCAGTTTTCCTAGCGGGGTAAGAAATGAGCAGTTCTTC
>TRBJ2-1|many|-|TRBV18
CASSPPVVYNEQFF
TGTGCCAGCTCACCGCCGGTAGTATACAATGAGCAGTTCTTC
>TRBJ1-1|many|-|TRBV20-1
CSAGSGDLGTEAFF
TGCAGTGCTGGGTCAGGGGATTTAGGCACTGAAGCTTTCTTT
>TRBJ1-4|many|TRBD1|TRBV5-1
CASTQGATNEKLFF
TGCGCCAGCACGCAGGGGGCAACTAATGAAAAACTGTTTTTT
>TRBJ2-1|many|TRBD1|TRBV20-1
CSARARDRGYYNEQFF
TGCAGTGCTAGAGCCCGGGACAGGGGTTACTACAATGAGCAGTTCTTC
>TRBJ1-1|many|-|TRBV7-9
CASSSSGGMNTEAFF
TGTGCCAGCAGCTCAAGCGGGGGAATGAACACTGAAGCTTTCTTT
>TRBJ1-2|many|TRBD1|TRBV9
CASSAGTAKTYGYTF
TGTGCCAGCAGCGCCGGGACAGCCAAAACCTATGGCTACACCTTC